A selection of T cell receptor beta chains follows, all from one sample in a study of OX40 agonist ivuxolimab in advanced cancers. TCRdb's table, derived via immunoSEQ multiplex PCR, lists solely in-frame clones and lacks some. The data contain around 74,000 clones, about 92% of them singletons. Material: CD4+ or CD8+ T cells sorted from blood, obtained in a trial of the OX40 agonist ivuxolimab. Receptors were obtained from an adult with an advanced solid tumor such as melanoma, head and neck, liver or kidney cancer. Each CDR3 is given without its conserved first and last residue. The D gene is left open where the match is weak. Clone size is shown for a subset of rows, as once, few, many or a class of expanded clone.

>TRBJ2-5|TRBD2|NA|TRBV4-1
ASSQEPAGGPAETQY
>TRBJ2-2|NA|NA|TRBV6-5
ASSHSRRRNTGELF
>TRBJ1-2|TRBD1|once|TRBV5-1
ASSPTGDYGYT
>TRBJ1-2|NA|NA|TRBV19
ASSIAGTGNYGYT
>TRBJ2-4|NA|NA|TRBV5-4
ASSLPVGAKNIQY
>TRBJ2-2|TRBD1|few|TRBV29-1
SVPLSGTGANTGELF
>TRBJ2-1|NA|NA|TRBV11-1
ASCSNAGYGGLAQQF
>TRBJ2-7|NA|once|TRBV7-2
ASSAVGRDEQY
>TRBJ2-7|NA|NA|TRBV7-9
ASSPAVGITYEQY
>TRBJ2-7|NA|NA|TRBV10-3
ATQPSSTYEQY
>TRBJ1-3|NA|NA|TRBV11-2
ASSLVLGHQGNTIY
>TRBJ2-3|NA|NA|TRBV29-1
SVGRLLGDTQY
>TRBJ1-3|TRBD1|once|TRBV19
ASSMVGQGSGNTIY
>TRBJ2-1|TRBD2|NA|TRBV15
ATSNRTSGYNEQF
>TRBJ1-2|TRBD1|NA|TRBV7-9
ASSLEQGEVYGYT
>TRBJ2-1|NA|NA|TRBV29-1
SVGFWHEQF
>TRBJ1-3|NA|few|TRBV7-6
ASSLAAAGNTIY
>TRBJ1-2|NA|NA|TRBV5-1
ASSLDGSNYGYT
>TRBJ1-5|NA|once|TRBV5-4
ASSYQGGEQPQH
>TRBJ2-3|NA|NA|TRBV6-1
ASSEGQPTDTQY
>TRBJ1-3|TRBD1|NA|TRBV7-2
ATGTGGTGNTIY
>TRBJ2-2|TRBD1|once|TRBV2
ASLRDRGTGELF
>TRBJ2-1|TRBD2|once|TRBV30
AWKIAWTSGDSYNEQF
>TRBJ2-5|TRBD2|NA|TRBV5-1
ASSLDSGRTSQY
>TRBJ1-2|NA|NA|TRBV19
ASRVPFGDYGYT
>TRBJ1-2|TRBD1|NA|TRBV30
AWSGGQGRYYYGYT
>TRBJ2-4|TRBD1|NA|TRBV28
ASSLPGQGNIQY
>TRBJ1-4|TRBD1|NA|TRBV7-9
ASSSQTPTGANEKLF
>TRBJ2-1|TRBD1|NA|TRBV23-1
ASSLPGTETYNEQF
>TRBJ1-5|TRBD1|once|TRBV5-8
ASSLRQGNQPQH
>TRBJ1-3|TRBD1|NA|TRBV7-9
ASSSPSTGVGNTIY
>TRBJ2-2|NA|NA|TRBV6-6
ASSSTGVDIGELF
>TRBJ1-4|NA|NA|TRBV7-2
ASSASGTLGEKLF
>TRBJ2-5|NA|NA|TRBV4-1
ASSQTRGGEFQETQY
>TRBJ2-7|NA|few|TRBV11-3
ASSGLGYEQY
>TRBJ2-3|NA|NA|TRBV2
ASSELKLGGTQY
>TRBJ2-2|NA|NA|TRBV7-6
ASSLLGGENTGELF
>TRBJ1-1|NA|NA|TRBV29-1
SVDRGPNTEAF
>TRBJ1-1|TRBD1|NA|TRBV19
ASLSGLGGYAF
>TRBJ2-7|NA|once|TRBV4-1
ASSHVIRRKGSYEQY
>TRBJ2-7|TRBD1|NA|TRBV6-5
TSSNPGTVLYEQY
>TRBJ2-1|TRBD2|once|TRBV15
ATSRGVSGNPRRDNEQF
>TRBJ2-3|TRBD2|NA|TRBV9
ASSPDTAGALLNTQY
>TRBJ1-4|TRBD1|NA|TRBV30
AWSKDRAMEKLF